This passage covers 9 T cell receptor beta chains from one sample sequenced in a study of human T cells and chemical hapten exposure. The time point: patch test 1, 2 weeks after DPC sensitization. Specified treatment: therapeutic diphenylcyclopropenone sensitization with weekly scalp DPC. The total RNA was obtained from whole blood that was not fractionated. Each CDR3 protein is one row after TCRdb ran MiXCR on the RACE reads. The sample shows roughly 48,000 distinct CDR3 sequences, 9.5% to 12% of them seen only once. The input for sequencing was whole blood, taken in connection with sensitization to the hapten diphenylcyclopropenone (DPC). These receptors were obtained from a woman between 40 and 50 years old with alopecia areata. Some clones in this sample may be carry-over from other donors' samples.

This clonotype appeared many times. The chain recombines TRBV6-4 with TRBJ1-1; D might be TRBD1 (6 bases). Trimming stripped 6 bases from V and 0 bases from J, with 11 bases between. This CDR3 comprises 14 residues. CDR1 and CDR2 from the germline V gene are MRHNA and SNTAGT. CDR3 bases: TGTGCCAGCAGGGAGGACAGCATGAACACTGAAGCTTTCTTT. It yields the protein CASREDSMNTEAFF.

The chain carries TRBV7-9 and TRBJ1-2, with TRBD1 matching over 7 bases. The CDR3 loop spans 15 amino acids. CDR1 is SEHNR and CDR2 is FQNEAQ in the germline V gene (reference sequence). Unmatched junction bases numbered 14, after V lost 5 bases and J lost 8 bases. CDR3 sequence reads: CASSPRQGAKGGYTF. CDR3 nucleotides: TGTGCCAGCAGCCCAAGACAGGGCGCGAAGGGCGGCTACACCTTC.

This clonotype was observed a handful of times. The J gene is TRBJ1-1, the V gene TRBV7-3; 10 bases line up with TRBD1. Germline loops: CDR1 SGHTA, CDR2 FQGTGA. With V trimmed by 9 bases and J by 4 bases, 5 bases remained unmatched. The CDR3 has 13 amino acids. The CDR3 loop reads CASGGQGTTEAFF. Here the CDR3 DNA reads TGTGCCAGTGGGGGACAGGGGACCACTGAAGCTTTCTTT.

This clonotype was counted a few times. The chain carries TRBV12-2 and TRBJ2-1; TRBD1, as called in the table, went unchecked against the DNA. TRBV12-2 is a known pseudogene. The CDR3 is 19 residues long. The CDR3 DNA reads as TGTGCAAGTCGCTTAGCGGCTGGAGATCTCCGGACAGTTTACAATGAGCAGTTCTTC. Translation gives CASRLAAGDLRTVYNEQFF.

This clonotype has at least ten counts. The chain carries TRBV12-3 or TRBV12-4 and TRBJ1-1, with D unresolved. The CDR3 contains 13 residues. The V and J ends lost 5 bases and 6 bases respectively, with 13 bases between them. This chain's CDR3 is CASSPVRWAEAFF. The CDR3 DNA reads TGTGCCAGCAGTCCGGTGAGGTGGGCTGAAGCTTTCTTT.

This rearrangement joins TRBV6-5 to TRBJ2-4, with D perhaps assigned TRBD1 or TRBD2 (6 bases each). The CDR3 sequence is 15 residues long. Looked up from germline, CDR1 is MNHEY and CDR2 is SVGAGI. Trimming took 6 bases from V and 1 from J, leaving 13 bases between them. The CDR3 loop reads CASSYRGLAKNIQYF. The CDR3, as DNA: TGTGCCAGCAGCTACCGGGGGCTGGCCAAAAACATTCAGTACTTC.

This clonotype was observed many times. J is TRBJ2-1 and V is TRBV29-1; maybe TRBD1 (6 bases). Germline lookup yields CDR1 SQVTM and CDR2 ANQGSEA. The CDR3 loop spans 11 amino acids. The V and J ends lost 7 bases and 7 bases respectively, with 11 bases between them. CDR3 loop: CSAVDRNEQFF. The CDR3 DNA sequence: TGCAGCGCCGTAGACAGGAATGAGCAGTTCTTC.

This clonotype was seen many times. The gene calls are TRBV12-5 and TRBJ2-1; TRBD2 aligns across 12 bases. The V gene's germline CDR1 is LGHNT and CDR2 FRNRAP. After removal of 2 bases from V and 7 bases from J, the junction contained 18 bases not matched to a gene. CDR3 size: 20 residues. CDR3 loop: CASGLNYSPGLAGGQNEQFF. The CDR3 bases are TGTGCTAGTGGTTTGAACTATTCGCCGGGACTAGCGGGCGGTCAGAATGAGCAGTTCTTC.

The chain is built from TRBV27 and TRBJ2-5; 9 nucleotides match TRBD1. The germline CDR1 and CDR2 sequences are MNHEY and SMNVEV (reference sequence). Trimming removed 5 bases from V and 9 bases from J; junction bases left unmatched: 13. The CDR3 runs to 15 residues. The CDR3 sequence: CASSPSTDRGRSQYF. The CDR3 region has the DNA TGTGCCAGCAGTCCGTCAACGGACAGGGGCCGGTCCCAGTACTTC.